One sample yielded the 2 T cell receptor beta chains listed below, sequenced in a study of Tregs in tolerant kidney transplant recipients. The nonmyeloablative bone marrow transplants came from related graft donors, with transient mixed chimerism. Only in-frame clones appear in the TCRdb table, and some are missing; sequencing was by immunoSEQ multiplex PCR. The repertoire holds 45,000 or so clones, about nine tenths seen once, with 15% in the top ten. Material: CD8+ T cells from blood (PBMCs), obtained 12 months after the transplant. The receptors were gathered from a human patient who received a combined kidney and bone marrow transplant. The T cells may come from the graft donor.

The chain has TRBV6-1 and TRBJ2-7; 8 bases align to TRBD1. CDR1 is MNHNS and CDR2 is SASEGT in the germline V gene. The CDR3 covers 13 residues. V dropped 5 bases and J dropped 3; count of bases not matched to a gene: 3. CDR3 nucleotides: TGTGCCAGCAGTCCAACAGGGGGCTACGAGCAGTACTTC. This sequence encodes CASSPTGGYEQYF.

The rearrangement uses TRBV7-9 and TRBJ2-5, with TRBD1 matching over 7 bases. J lost 1 base, V lost 5 bases, and 7 bases had no gene match. The CDR3 loop spans 15 amino acids. Germline V lookup: CDR1 SEHNR, CDR2 FQNEAQ (reference sequence). The CDR3 reads CASSRGDSIQETQYF. The CDR3 DNA follows: TGTGCCAGCAGCCGTGGGGACAGCATCCAAGAGACCCAGTACTTC.